This passage covers 12 T cell receptor beta chains from one sample sequenced in a study of shared clonotypes between healthy human individuals. It was CD45RO-negative cells, positively selected for CCR7, that made up naive CD8 cells, with terminally differentiated effector memory CD45RA+ cells excluded. TCRdb's table, derived via immunoSEQ multiplex PCR, lists solely in-frame clones and lacks some. The sample shows fewer than 1 million clones, about 96% of them seen only once. What was sequenced was naive CD8+ T cells sorted from blood. The receptors derive from a man aged 30 to 39 in good health.

The V gene is TRBV27, the J gene TRBJ2-2; TRBD2 matches at 11 bases. The CDR3 is 14 residues long. V was clipped by 6 bases and J by 9 bases; unmatched bases: 6. The germline V gene encodes CDR1 MNHEY and CDR2 SMNVEV (reference sequence). The DNA of the CDR3 is TGTGCCAGCAGAACTACTAGCGGGAGTAGGGAGCTGTTTTTT. Translation gives CASRTTSGSRELFF.

The CDR3 is CASSLGTSGRAGSYEQYF. The CDR3, as DNA: TGTGCCAGCAGCTTGGGGACTAGCGGGAGGGCCGGGTCCTACGAGCAGTACTTC. The chain links TRBV5-4 to TRBJ2-7; TRBD2 matches at 15 bases. The germline gives CDR1 SGHNT, CDR2 YYREEE (reference sequence). V shed 0 bases and J 1 base; nucleotides not matched to a gene: 5. The CDR3 is 18 residues long.

In this sample, this clone turned up once. The sample contains more than one DNA sequence encoding this CDR3. The J gene is TRBJ2-7, the V gene TRBV10-1; D remains ambiguous. Trimming removed 0 bases from V and 1 base from J, with 1 base in between. The CDR3 runs 12 residues. Germline loops: CDR1 WNHNN, CDR2 SYGVQD (reference sequence). DNA for the CDR3: TGCGCCAGCAGTGAGTCTTCCTACGAGCAGTACTTC. Encoded protein: CASSESSYEQYF.

The chain has TRBV6-5 and TRBJ2-5, with D possibly TRBD2 on 5 matching bases. Germline lookup yields CDR1 MNHEY and CDR2 SVGAGI. Trimming took off 5 bases at V and 5 bases at J, with 18 bases between the two ends. The CDR3 totals 15 residues. DNA of the CDR3: TGTGCCAGCAGTCCAACCGGAACTCAGCGGGAGACCCAGTACTTC. It specifies CASSPTGTQRETQYF.

The chain carries TRBV4-1 and TRBJ2-3; TRBD1 aligns across 7 bases. Germline CDR1 reads MGHRA; CDR2 reads YSYEKL. J was trimmed by 0 bases and V by 4 bases; bases with no gene match: 4. This CDR3 contains 15 residues. The CDR3 loop reads CASSRWTGSTDTQYF. CDR3 DNA sequence: TGCGCCAGCAGCCGCTGGACAGGAAGCACAGATACGCAGTATTTT.

The chain joins TRBV9 to TRBJ2-3; the D is unclear. CDR1 is SGDLS and CDR2 is YYNGEE in the germline V gene. CDR3 length: 12 amino acids. Deletions cut 3 bases from V and 2 bases from J, with 4 bases between. The DNA of the CDR3 is TGTGCCAGCAGCGCCGACACAGATACGCAGTATTTT. Translated: CASSADTDTQYF. The full variable domain, completed using reference TRBV9 and TRBJ2-3, is DSGVTQTPKHLITATGQRVTLRCSPRSGDLSVYWYQQSLDQGLQFLIQYYNGEERAKGNILERFSAQQFPDLHSELNLSSLELGDSALYFCASSADTDTQYFGPGTRLTVL.

The V and J genes are TRBV11-2 and TRBJ2-7; no reliable D call. Looked up from germline, CDR1 is SGHAT and CDR2 is FQNNGV. V was clipped by 1 base and J by 3 bases, with 10 bases between them. The CDR3 totals 14 residues. The CDR3 protein is CASSLVGSDYEQYF. The DNA for the CDR3 is TGTGCCAGCAGCTTAGTTGGCTCAGACTACGAGCAGTACTTC.

This chain connects TRBV7-9 to TRBJ2-3, with TRBD2 matching 7 bases. CDR1 is SEHNR, CDR2 FQNEAQ, per germline (reference sequence). This CDR3 is 15 amino acids long. The V segment lost 10 bases and the J segment 5 bases; nucleotides outside the gene matches: 15. CDR3: CAIPLGLVAEDTQYF. For the CDR3, the DNA is TGTGCCATCCCCCTTGGACTAGTCGCGGAAGATACGCAGTATTTT.

The chain links TRBV7-9 to TRBJ2-7, with D maybe TRBD1 (5 bases). Per the germline V gene, CDR1 is SEHNR and CDR2 is FQNEAQ (reference sequence). This CDR3 is built from 14 residues. The V end lost 4 bases, the J end lost 3 bases, and 13 bases lay between the germline ends. The DNA of the CDR3 is TGTGCCAGCAGCTCTACTCAGGGAATCTACGAGCAGTACTTC. Translated, it gives CASSSTQGIYEQYF.

The rearrangement uses TRBV27 and TRBJ2-7; perhaps TRBD1 as D (6 bases). The CDR3 consists of 16 residues. Germline V gene data show CDR1 as MNHEY and CDR2 as SMNVEV (reference sequence). V dropped 5 bases and J dropped 0 bases, with 17 bases sitting between them. DNA for the CDR3: TGTGCCAGCAGTAACTATTGGACAGCTAGCTCCTACGAGCAGTACTTC. This sequence encodes CASSNYWTASSYEQYF.

V usage is TRBV28 and J usage is TRBJ2-5; TRBD1 aligns across 11 bases. CDR1 is MDHEN and CDR2 is SYDVKM in the germline V gene. V gave up 4 bases and J gave up 4 bases; unmatched junction bases: 5. This CDR3 has 15 amino acids. The chain's CDR3 is CASSWTGGIGETQYF. DNA of the CDR3: TGTGCCAGCAGTTGGACAGGGGGCATAGGAGAGACCCAGTACTTC.

The chain carries TRBV5-5 and TRBJ2-3; D possibly matches TRBD1 or TRBD2 (5 bases each). CDR3 length: 15 residues. V shed 0 bases and J shed 6 bases, with 14 bases lying between them. Germline V CDR1 and CDR2: SGHKS, YYEKEE (reference sequence). In nucleotides, the CDR3 is TGTGCCAGCAGCTTGGCGGGGCCTAGAGGGGATACGCAGTATTTT. It is translated as CASSLAGPRGDTQYF.